This TCR beta chain was identified during a study of cytomegalovirus exposure and HLA in healthy donors. Looking at the study overall: HLA-typed donors were the source of around 80 million unique TCRs, which an early data release held.

The study's findings and limits: Per published reports, the classifier diagnosed cytomegalovirus status with high specificity and sensitivity. Roughly uniform sequencing depth across donors was assumed, possibly incorrectly.

The PCR employed 60 Vbeta primers together with 13 Jbeta primers. The data were produced by immunoSEQ multiplex PCR, yet TCRdb's version contains in-frame clones alone and is incomplete. The sample contains about 140,000 clones, 78% of which appear only once. A note on this clone: Its antigen is currently unknown.

What was sequenced was PBMCs. The receptor was isolated from a male donor in good health and CMV-seronegative.

CDR3 sequence reads: CASSVGSGLAGKSFLETQYF. The CDR3 DNA reads TGTGCCAGCAGCGTCGGCTCGGGACTAGCGGGAAAGTCGTTTCTGGAGACCCAGTACTTC. The chain combines TRBV9 with TRBJ2-5, with TRBD2 identical over 13 bases. V was pared by 2 bases and J by 5 bases, with 18 bases of the junction left unmatched. Germline-derived CDR1 and CDR2 are SGDLS and YYNGEE. The CDR3 runs 20 residues.